This TCR beta chain is from a study of regulatory T cells in long-lasting Graves disease. Time point here: newly diagnosed GD, antithyroid drugs for less than 3 months. Generation of the TCR library employed RNA extracted from PBMCs. Arm-PCR of CDR3 regions with iRepertoire HTBI primers generated TCR beta libraries. TCRdb reprocessed the multiplex PCR reads with MiXCR, giving one entry per CDR3 protein. This table holds 200,000 to 250,000 distinct CDR3 sequences, 15% to 20% found once. This clonotype was picked up many times. Per germline, CDR1 LNHDA and CDR2 SQIVND (reference sequence). The CDR3 is made up of 17 amino acids. V lost 5 bases and J 0 bases, leaving 17 bases between the germline ends. This same sample was also part of a study on T cells in Graves' hyperthyroidism and ophthalmopathy.

Sequencing used peripheral blood mononuclear cells (PBMCs), obtained at new diagnosis, from a patient treated with antithyroid drugs. The source is a young woman with Graves disease. The chain combines TRBV19 with TRBJ1-5; D may be TRBD1 (6 bases). The CDR3 region is CASSSRRTDYSNQPQHF. As DNA, the CDR3 is TGTGCCAGTAGTTCTAGGAGGACAGATTATAGCAATCAGCCCCAGCATTTT.